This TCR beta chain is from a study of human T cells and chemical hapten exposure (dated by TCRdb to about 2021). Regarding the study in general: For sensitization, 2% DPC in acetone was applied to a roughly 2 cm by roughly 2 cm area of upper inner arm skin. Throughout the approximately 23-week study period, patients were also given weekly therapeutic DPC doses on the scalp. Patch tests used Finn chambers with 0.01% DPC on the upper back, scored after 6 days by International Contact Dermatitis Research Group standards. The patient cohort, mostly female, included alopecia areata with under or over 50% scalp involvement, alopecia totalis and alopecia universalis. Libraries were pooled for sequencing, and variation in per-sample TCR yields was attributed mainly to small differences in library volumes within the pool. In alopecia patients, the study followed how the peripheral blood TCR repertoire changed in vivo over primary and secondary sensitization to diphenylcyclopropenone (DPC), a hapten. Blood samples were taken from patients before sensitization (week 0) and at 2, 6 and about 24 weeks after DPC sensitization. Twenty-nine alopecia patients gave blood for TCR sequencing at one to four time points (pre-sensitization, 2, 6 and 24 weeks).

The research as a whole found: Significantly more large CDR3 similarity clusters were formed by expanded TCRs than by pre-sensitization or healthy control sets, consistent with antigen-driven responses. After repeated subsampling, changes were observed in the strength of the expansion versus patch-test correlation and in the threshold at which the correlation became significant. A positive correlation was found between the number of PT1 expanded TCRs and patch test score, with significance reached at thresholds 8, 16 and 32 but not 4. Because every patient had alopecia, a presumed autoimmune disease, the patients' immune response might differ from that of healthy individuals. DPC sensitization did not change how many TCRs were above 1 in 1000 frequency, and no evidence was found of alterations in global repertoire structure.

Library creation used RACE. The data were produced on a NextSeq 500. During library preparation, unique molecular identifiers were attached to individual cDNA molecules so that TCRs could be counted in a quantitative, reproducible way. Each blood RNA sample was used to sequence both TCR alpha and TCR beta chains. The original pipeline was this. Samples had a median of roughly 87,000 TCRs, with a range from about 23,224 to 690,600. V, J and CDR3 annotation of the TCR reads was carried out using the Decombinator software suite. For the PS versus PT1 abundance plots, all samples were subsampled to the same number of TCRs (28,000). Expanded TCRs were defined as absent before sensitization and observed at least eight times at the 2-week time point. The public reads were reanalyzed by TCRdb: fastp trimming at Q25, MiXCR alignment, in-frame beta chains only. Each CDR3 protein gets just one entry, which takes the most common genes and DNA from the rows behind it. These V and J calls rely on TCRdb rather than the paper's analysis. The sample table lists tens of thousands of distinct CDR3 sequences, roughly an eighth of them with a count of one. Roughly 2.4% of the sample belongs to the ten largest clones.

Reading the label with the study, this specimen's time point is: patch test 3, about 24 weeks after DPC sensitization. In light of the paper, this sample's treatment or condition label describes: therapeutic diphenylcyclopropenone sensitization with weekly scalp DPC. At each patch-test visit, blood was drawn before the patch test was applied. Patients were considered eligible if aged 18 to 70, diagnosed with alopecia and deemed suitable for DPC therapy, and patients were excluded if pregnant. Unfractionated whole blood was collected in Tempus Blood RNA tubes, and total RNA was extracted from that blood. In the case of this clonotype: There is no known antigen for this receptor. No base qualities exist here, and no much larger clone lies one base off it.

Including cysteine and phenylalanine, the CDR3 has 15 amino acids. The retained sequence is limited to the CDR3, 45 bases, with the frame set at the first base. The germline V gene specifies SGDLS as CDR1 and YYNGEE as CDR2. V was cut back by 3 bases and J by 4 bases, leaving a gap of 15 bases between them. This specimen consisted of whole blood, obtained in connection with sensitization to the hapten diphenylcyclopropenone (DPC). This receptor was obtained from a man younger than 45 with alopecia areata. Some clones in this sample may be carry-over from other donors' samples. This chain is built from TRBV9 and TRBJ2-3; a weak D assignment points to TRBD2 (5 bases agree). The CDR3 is CASSAPGIQADTQYF. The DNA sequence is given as TGTGCCAGCAGCGCTCCGGGAATCCAAGCAGATACGCAGTATTTT.